This T cell receptor beta chain was recovered during a study of blood T cell repertoires in COVID-19. Study-level information: The samples span acute and convalescent COVID-19 from the United States, Italy and Spain. Sources were T cells, B-cell-depleted T cells, or PBMCs; the material itself was cDNA or gDNA.

This CDR3 comprises 14 residues. Germline V gene data show CDR1 as LGHNA and CDR2 as YSLEER. V lost 1 base and J 5 bases, leaving 12 bases between the germline ends. As originally analysed: Amplification of reference gene primers was used by the study to estimate nucleated cell counts. The protocol was immunoSEQ multiplex PCR, while the TCRdb copy is restricted to in-frame clones and leaves out a portion. The V and J calls and clone size were taken over from that table, and D and trimming were inferred from the DNA. The table has just under 350,000 clones, around four fifths seen once. The clonotype was recovered from a man aged 25 to 40 with active or convalescent COVID-19. The sequencing sample was made of peripheral blood. The chain uses TRBV4-3 and TRBJ2-7; D is perhaps TRBD2 (5 bases). CDR3 sequence reads: CASSQGGRGNEQYF. CDR3 coding DNA: TGCGCCAGCAGCCAAGGAGGCCGGGGTAACGAGCAGTACTTC.